The 18 T cell receptor beta chains below all came from one sample that was sequenced in a study of blood T cell repertoires in COVID-19 (dated by TCRdb to 2018 to 2020). The library relied on the immunoSEQ multiplex PCR assay. Here the immuneACCESS table is served through TCRdb, limited to in-frame sequences with V and J called. Missing clones are a known gap in these copies; in checked studies unresolved V genes cover under half, and the rest lacks a known reason. Recorded for this sample are hundreds of thousands of clones; about 88% of them occurred a single time. The ten largest make up 10% to 15% of the sample. Sequenced material: peripheral blood. These receptors were taken from a woman aged 70 to 79 with COVID-19, enrolled during active disease.

V gene TRBV24-1 combines with J gene TRBJ1-5; weak D call: TRBD1 (6 bases). Trimming removed 7 bases from V and 3 bases from J, with 15 bases in between. This CDR3 is built from 15 residues. Germline loops: CDR1 KGHDR, CDR2 SFDVKD. CDR3 DNA sequence: TGTGCCACCAGCGAGGGGGGGTTGTACAATCAGCCCCAGCATTTT. Protein sequence: CATSEGGLYNQPQHF.

The J gene is TRBJ2-3, the V gene TRBV7-3; 13 bases are a match to TRBD2. Germline trimming cut 2 bases from V and 2 bases from J; bases unmatched to any gene: 1. The CDR3 has 16 residues. CDR1 and CDR2 (germline): SGHTA, FQGTGA. The CDR3 region is CASSLGLAGVTDTQYF. The CDR3, as DNA: TGTGCCAGCAGCTTAGGACTAGCGGGGGTCACAGATACGCAGTATTTT.

The chain carries TRBV7-2 and TRBJ1-3; TRBD1 aligns across 7 bases. V shed 1 base and J 0 bases; nucleotides not matched to a gene: 3. Germline V gives CDR1 SGHTA, CDR2 FQGNSA. The CDR3 covers 16 residues. CDR3 protein: CASSLVGTDSGNTIYF. CDR3 coding DNA: TGTGCCAGCAGCTTAGTCGGGACAGACTCTGGAAACACCATATATTTT.

The rearrangement joins TRBV5-3 to TRBJ1-6; 10 bases map to TRBD1. TRBV5-3 is annotated as an ORF whose role is uncertain. CDR3 size: 19 residues. The ends lost 4 bases at V and 6 bases at J; junction bases unmatched: 16. The CDR3: CARSPKTGGSGGCNSPLHF. The CDR3 nucleotides read TGTGCCAGAAGCCCAAAGACAGGGGGCTCAGGGGGTTGTAATTCACCCCTCCACTTT.

This chain joins TRBV5-6 and TRBJ1-1; D is perhaps TRBD1 (5 bases). The CDR3 has 14 amino acids. Germline CDR1 SGHDT, CDR2 YYEEEE. Between the trimmed V and J ends, which lost 2 bases and 1 base, there was a span of 9 bases. This CDR3 reads CASSFTGQNTEAFF. As DNA, the CDR3 is TGTGCCAGCAGCTTTACAGGACAGAACACTGAAGCTTTCTTT.

The table lists this clone with a few counts. The rearrangement uses TRBV7-3 and TRBJ2-1, with D uncertain. V was clipped by 4 bases and J by 6 bases, with 10 bases between them. The CDR3 sequence is 13 residues long. Per the germline V gene, CDR1 is SGHTA and CDR2 is FQGTGA. The CDR3 coding sequence is TGTGCCAGCAGCTCCCGGCCAGGCAATGAGCAGTTCTTC. Amino acid sequence: CASSSRPGNEQFF.

This CDR3 reads CASSRTSGYEQYF. Written as DNA, the CDR3 is TGTGCCAGCAGCCGGACTAGTGGCTACGAGCAGTACTTC. This chain links TRBV7-9 with TRBJ2-7; 7 bases fit TRBD2. CDR3 length: 13 amino acids. Germline CDR1 reads SEHNR; CDR2 reads FQNEAQ (reference sequence). V shed 5 bases, J shed 3 bases, and the junction held 4 bases outside the gene matches. The full variable domain, with the rest looked up from reference TRBV7-9 and TRBJ2-7, is DTGVSQNPRHKITKRGQNVTFRCDPISEHNRLYWYRQTLGQGPEFLTYFQNEAQLEKSRLLSDRFSAERPKGSFSTLEIQRTEQGDSAMYLCASSRTSGYEQYFGPGTRLTVT.

The chain has TRBV19 and TRBJ1-2, with a tentative D call TRBD1 (6 bases). Germline V gene sequence: CDR1 LNHDA, CDR2 SQIVND (reference sequence). This CDR3 is built from 12 residues. The V and J ends lost 7 bases and 5 bases respectively, with 11 bases between them. The CDR3 DNA reads as TGTGCCAGTAACGCAGGGGAGTATGGCTACACCTTC. Translation gives CASNAGEYGYTF.

The rearrangement joins TRBV5-6 to TRBJ1-1; D is unresolved. Germline-derived CDR1 and CDR2 are SGHDT and YYEEEE. The CDR3 runs to 15 residues. V lost 1 base and J 2 bases, leaving 12 bases between the germline ends. The CDR3 loop is CASSLSGGPNTEAFF. The CDR3 nucleotides are TGTGCCAGCAGCTTGAGTGGCGGGCCCAACACTGAAGCTTTCTTT.

This clone has only a few counts. The J gene is TRBJ1-1, the V gene TRBV18; D call uncertain. The ends were cut back, 2 bases at V and 1 base at J, with 11 bases in the middle. This CDR3 spans 15 amino acids. Germline values: CDR1 KGHSH, CDR2 LQKENI. CDR3 nucleotide sequence: TGTGCCAGCTCACCATCGAAGCTTCGGAACACTGAAGCTTTCTTT. This codes for CASSPSKLRNTEAFF.

The gene calls are TRBV5-4 and TRBJ1-2, with 10 bases fitting TRBD1. V shed 1 base, J shed 2 bases, and the junction held 2 bases outside the gene matches. Per the germline V gene, CDR1 is SGHNT and CDR2 is YYREEE (reference sequence). The CDR3 totals 15 residues. CDR3 nucleotides: TGTGCCAGCAGCTTGAGGGACAGGGGCAACTATGGCTACACCTTC. Its protein product is CASSLRDRGNYGYTF.

The rearrangement uses TRBV7-2 and TRBJ2-5, with TRBD2 identical over 7 bases. The CDR3 runs 14 residues. Germline V gene sequence: CDR1 SGHTA, CDR2 FQGNSA. The V segment lost 5 bases and the J segment 4 bases; nucleotides outside the gene matches: 7. The CDR3 coding sequence is TGTGCCAGCAGCAACGGACTAGTTCCAGAGACCCAGTACTTC. Protein sequence: CASSNGLVPETQYF.

The chain employs TRBV7-2 and TRBJ2-2, with D hard to call. Germline CDR1 reads SGHTA; CDR2 reads FQGNSA. CDR3 length: 13 residues. Trimming took 1 base from V and 5 from J, leaving 5 bases between them. The CDR3 DNA reads TGTGCCAGCAGCTTAGTACAAACCGGGGAGCTGTTTTTT. Protein: CASSLVQTGELFF.

The rearrangement joins TRBV12-3 or TRBV12-4 to TRBJ2-1; TRBD2 is a possible D gene (5 bases). V lost 5 bases and J lost 5, with 10 bases in between. The CDR3 totals 13 residues. For the CDR3, the DNA is TGTGCCAGCAGTCCCTTCGGGGACAATGAGCAGTTCTTC. Encoded protein: CASSPFGDNEQFF.

This chain links TRBV10-3 with TRBJ2-7; the D gene is possibly TRBD1 (6 bases). Trimming stripped 0 bases from V and 3 bases from J, with 6 bases between. Germline V gene lookup returns CDR1 ENHRY and CDR2 SYGVKD. There are 13 residues in the CDR3. DNA for the CDR3: TGTGCCATCAGTGAGTCGACAGGCTACGAGCAGTACTTC. It yields the protein CAISESTGYEQYF.

A remark on this clone: This may arise from a read error, as a much more abundant clone is one base away. This chain joins TRBV12-3 or TRBV12-4 and TRBJ1-3; D is undetermined. The CDR3 consists of 13 residues. V lost 6 bases and J lost 0, with 6 bases in between. CDR3 sequence (DNA): TGTGCCAGCAGCTCCCTCTCTGGAAACACCATATATTTT. Translation: CASSSLSGNTIYF.

The genes are TRBV28 and TRBJ1-6; D is perhaps TRBD1 (6 bases). Germline lookup yields CDR1 MDHEN and CDR2 SYDVKM. The length of the CDR3 is 15 residues. V lost 8 bases and J 4 bases, leaving 15 bases between the germline ends. In DNA, the CDR3 is TGTGCCAGCGGAGCAGGGGCCGTGTATAATTCACCCCTCCACTTT. Amino acid sequence: CASGAGAVYNSPLHF.

This rearrangement joins TRBV7-2 to TRBJ2-7; D is unresolved. Germline assignment: CDR1 SGHTA and CDR2 FQGNSA. Trimming took 6 bases from V and 3 from J, leaving 12 bases between them. This CDR3 is 13 amino acids long. In DNA form, the CDR3 reads TGTGCCAGCAGTCCTCAGGTTGGCTACGAGCAGTACTTC. Its protein is CASSPQVGYEQYF.